This TCR beta chain originates from a study of a mutant IDH1 vaccine in newly diagnosed glioma. Study information: Vaccinations were initiated 4-6 weeks following radiotherapy alone, or were given together with temozolomide cycles. The treated population exhibited a male proportion of roughly 62%, a female proportion of about 38%, and a mean age of about 40 years.

Only in-frame clones appear in the TCRdb table, and some are missing; sequencing was by immunoSEQ multiplex PCR. The sample lists over 45,000 clones; less than 80% were seen once. A word on this clone: Its antigen is unidentified. A read error may produce the germline difference seen at one junction end.

Time point in this sample: week 47, end of study. Doses of 300 ug of mutant IDH1 20-mer peptide were given with topical imiquimod. In every donor, the tumor was a new WHO grade 3 or 4 IDH1-mutant, ATRX-lost astrocytoma. CDR3 size: 13 residues. Germline V gene lookup returns CDR1 SQVTM and CDR2 ANQGSEA. The receptor comes from a man between 50 and 59 years old with glioma. This specimen was PBMCs, taken from a glioma patient whose treatment included an IDH1 peptide vaccine. The V call is TRBV29-1, the J call TRBJ2-7, with TRBD1 identical over 9 bases. For the CDR3, the DNA is TGCAGCGCTGAACTAGGGACAGGGAACGAGCAGTACTTC. It codes for CSAELGTGNEQYF.